One sample yielded the 16 T cell receptor beta chains listed below, sequenced in a study of Tregs in tolerant kidney transplant recipients. Repertoires were generated with immunoSEQ multiplex PCR, while TCRdb's copy carries only in-frame clones and drops some. There are some 90,000 clones in the sample; around nine tenths occur only once, and 4.7% lies in the top ten. The sample was CD8+ T cells from blood. These receptors came from a human donor in good health.

The chain employs TRBV6-5 and TRBJ2-7; D gene ambiguous. In germline, CDR1 is MNHEY, CDR2 SVGAGI. Trimming cost V 1 base and J 2 bases, with 12 bases left between them. The CDR3 consists of 15 residues. The CDR3 loop reads CASSYLAEKPYEQYF. CDR3 in DNA: TGTGCCAGCAGTTACTTGGCAGAGAAGCCCTACGAGCAGTACTTC.

The chain combines TRBV5-4 with TRBJ2-1; 12 bases map to TRBD2. Germline lookup yields CDR1 SGHNT and CDR2 YYREEE (reference sequence). The CDR3 contains 15 residues. Trimming at V came to 0 bases and at J to 9 bases, leaving 4 bases not matched to a gene. The CDR3 region is CASSLGLAGGGEQFF. The CDR3, as DNA: TGTGCCAGCAGCTTGGGTCTAGCGGGAGGGGGTGAGCAGTTCTTC.

The chain has TRBV7-9 and TRBJ1-4; possible D gene TRBD1, 5 bases. Germline values: CDR1 SEHNR, CDR2 FQNEAQ (reference sequence). With 0 bases removed from V and 5 bases from J, the gap between germline ends came to 16 bases. This CDR3 spans 17 amino acids. In nucleotides, the CDR3 is TGTGCCAGCAGCTTAGCCCGGAGGGGACTGCAAAATGAAAAACTGTTTTTT. Its translation: CASSLARRGLQNEKLFF. Looking up the rest from reference TRBV7-9 and TRBJ1-4 gives the full variable domain: DTGVSQNPRHKITKRGQNVTFRCDPISEHNRLYWYRQTLGQGPEFLTYFQNEAQLEKSRLLSDRFSAERPKGSFSTLEIQRTEQGDSAMYLCASSLARRGLQNEKLFFGSGTQLSVL.

This rearrangement joins TRBV4-2 to TRBJ2-3; TRBD2 is a possible D gene (7 bases). The V and J ends lost 1 base and 3 bases respectively, with 14 bases between them. This CDR3 has 16 amino acids. CDR1 is LGHNA, CDR2 YNFKEQ, per germline. This CDR3 reads CASSQGGGGMTDTQYF. CDR3 DNA: TGTGCCAGCAGCCAAGGTGGGGGGGGCATGACAGATACGCAGTATTTT.

This clone is labeled as medium-sized (0.01 to 0.1%). CDR3 sequence reads: CASSDGESNQPQHF. CDR3 coding DNA: TGTGCCAGCAGTGACGGGGAGTCCAATCAGCCCCAGCATTTT. J is TRBJ1-5 and V is TRBV6-4; D gene uncertain. There are 14 residues in the CDR3. Trimming took 2 bases from V and 3 from J, leaving 8 bases between them. CDR1 is MRHNA and CDR2 is SNTAGT in the germline V gene.

The rearrangement joins TRBV15 to TRBJ1-5; maybe TRBD1 (5 bases). V was trimmed by 0 bases and J by 4 bases, leaving 10 bases between them. Germline assignment: CDR1 LNHNV and CDR2 YYDKDF (reference sequence). CDR3 size: 15 residues. The CDR3 here is CATSRDLGENQPQHF. The CDR3 DNA is TGTGCCACCAGCAGAGATTTGGGGGAGAATCAGCCCCAGCATTTT.

The chain employs TRBV7-2 and TRBJ2-5; the D gene is possibly TRBD1 (6 bases). Trimming removed 3 bases from V and 2 bases from J, with 10 bases in between. Germline V gene data show CDR1 as SGHTA and CDR2 as FQGNSA. There are 14 residues in the CDR3. CDR3 sequence (DNA): TGTGCCAGCAGCTTCAGGGGCCCACAAGAGACCCAGTACTTC. It is translated as CASSFRGPQETQYF.

CDR3 coding DNA: TGTGCCAGCATTGGTAGTAGGGGGGGCAGGAGGGTAAACACTGAAGCTTTCTTT. Amino acid sequence: CASIGSRGGRRVNTEAFF. The rearrangement uses TRBV2 and TRBJ1-1; D possibly corresponds to TRBD1 (6 bases). V was shortened by 7 bases and J by 2 bases, with 26 bases between the two germline ends. CDR1 and CDR2 (germline): SNHLY, FYNNEI. The CDR3 covers 18 residues. Full variable domain (outside the CDR3, taken from reference TRBV2 and TRBJ1-1): EPEVTQTPSHQVTQMGQEVILRCVPISNHLYFYWYRQILGQKVEFLVSFYNNEISEKSEIFDDQFSVERPDGSNFTLKIRSTKLEDSAMYFCASIGSRGGRRVNTEAFFGQGTRLTVV.

This rearrangement joins TRBV29-1 to TRBJ2-1; TRBD2 is a possible D gene (6 bases). The CDR3 has 14 amino acids. V lost 6 bases to trimming and J lost 8 bases, with 20 bases between them. CDR1 is SQVTM and CDR2 is ANQGSEA in the germline V gene. CDR3 nucleotide sequence: TGCAGCGTAACCGGGACTGGTGTAGTTGATGAGCAGTTCTTC. Translation gives CSVTGTGVVDEQFF.

The chain couples TRBV6-6 to TRBJ2-2, with D hard to call. The V gene's germline CDR1 is MNHNY and CDR2 SVGAGI (reference sequence). This CDR3 is built from 14 residues. Trimming pared 3 bases from V and 2 bases from J, leaving 7 bases between. CDR3 in DNA: TGTGCCAGCAGTTATGGGATTAACACCGGGGAGCTGTTTTTT. It encodes CASSYGINTGELFF.

The chain couples TRBV5-1 to TRBJ2-5; TRBD1 matches at 8 bases. This CDR3 has 16 amino acids. J gave up 5 bases and V 4 bases, and 13 bases lay outside the gene matches. Germline lookup yields CDR1 SGHRS and CDR2 YFSETQ. The DNA of the CDR3 is TGCGCCAGCAGCCCGGAAGGTCAGGGGGCGGTGGAGACCCAGTACTTC. It translates to CASSPEGQGAVETQYF.

This sequence joins TRBV5-1 and TRBJ2-7; D uncertain. This CDR3 has 13 amino acids. Trimming removed 0 bases at V and 2 bases at J, with 6 bases between. Germline CDR1 is SGHRS and CDR2 is YFSETQ. The CDR3 spells CASSLDRAYEQYF. For the CDR3, the DNA is TGCGCCAGCAGCTTGGACAGAGCCTACGAGCAGTACTTC. The variable domain in full, with the rest retrieved from reference TRBV5-1 and TRBJ2-7, is KAGVTQTPRYLIKTRGQQVTLSCSPISGHRSVSWYQQTPGQGLQFLFEYFSETQRNKGNFPGRFSGRQFSNSRSEMNVSTLELGDSALYLCASSLDRAYEQYFGPGTRLTVT.

The chain recombines TRBV4-1 with TRBJ1-1; D not certain. Per the germline V gene, CDR1 is MGHRA and CDR2 is YSYEKL. The V gene lost 0 bases and the J gene lost 3 bases, with 8 bases spanning the gap. CDR3 length equals 14 residues. CDR3 protein: CASSQDHGDTEAFF. In nucleotides, the CDR3 is TGCGCCAGCAGCCAAGATCACGGGGACACTGAAGCTTTCTTT.

The chain has TRBV7-9 and TRBJ2-4, with D possibly being TRBD1 (6 bases). The germline V and J ends were trimmed by 0 bases and 4 bases, with 10 bases remaining between them. Germline V gives CDR1 SEHNR, CDR2 FQNEAQ (reference sequence). The CDR3 has 15 residues. The CDR3 nucleotides read TGTGCCAGCAGCTTAGCTCAGGGGAAAAAAAACATTCAGTACTTC. This encodes CASSLAQGKKNIQYF.

The chain has TRBV5-1 and TRBJ2-1; 7 nucleotides match TRBD2. CDR1 SGHRS and CDR2 YFSETQ come from the germline V gene. The trim removed 5 bases at V and 3 bases at J, leaving 5 bases unmatched. CDR3 size: 14 residues. The CDR3 coding sequence is TGCGCCAGCAGTCTCCGGGACTACTACAATGAGCAGTTCTTC. Residues: CASSLRDYYNEQFF.

V usage is TRBV27 and J usage is TRBJ1-3, with D possibly being TRBD1 (5 bases). The V gene's germline CDR1 is MNHEY and CDR2 SMNVEV (reference sequence). Trimming shortened V by 5 bases and J by 0 bases, and 14 bases separated the two germline ends. CDR3 length: 16 amino acids. The CDR3 region has the DNA TGTGCCAGCAGTCCGAGCCGGGGCCACTCTGGAAACACCATATATTTT. This gives the protein CASSPSRGHSGNTIYF.